The 11 T cell receptor beta chains in this list originate from one sample, sequenced in a study of T-cell reconstitution after alpha-beta-depleted transplantation in children. Unique molecular identifiers were built into the TCRbeta library. TCRdb re-called the PCR reads through MiXCR, storing one row per CDR3 protein. The sample lists about 200,000 distinct CDR3 sequences, 17% occurring once. Sequenced material: PBMCs, mostly from graft donor cells, taken 360 days after TCRalphabeta/CD19-depleted stem cell transplant. The receptor set was obtained from a male patient under 10 years old who had a stem cell transplant for acute lymphoblastic leukemia, so the T cells may come from the graft donor.

This clonotype was found many times. This chain uses TRBV12-3 or TRBV12-4 with TRBJ1-3; no clear D gene. The CDR3 sequence is 14 residues long. Between the trimmed V and J ends, which lost 0 bases and 5 bases, there was a span of 8 bases. The chain's CDR3 is CASSLARVRNTIYF. CDR3 in DNA: TGTGCCAGCAGTTTAGCCCGGGTGAGAAACACCATATATTTT.

The chain couples TRBV28 to TRBJ1-6; the match to TRBD1 covers 10 bases. V lost 8 bases and J lost 13; bases outside the gene matches: 11. This CDR3 has 14 residues. Per germline, CDR1 MDHEN and CDR2 SYDVKM. The DNA for the CDR3 is TGTGCCAGCGTGGGACAGGGGTTATTAAATCCCCTCCACTTT. This encodes CASVGQGLLNPLHF.

As regards this clonotype: A read error may produce the germline difference seen at one junction end. V is TRBV12-3 or TRBV12-4 and J is TRBJ2-7; tentative D call: TRBD2 (5 bases). This CDR3 spans 14 amino acids. CDR3 region: CASSSPRVSHEQYF. The CDR3, as DNA: TGTGCCAGCAGTTCCCCGAGGGTCTCCCACGAGCAGTACTTC.

V is TRBV14 and J is TRBJ2-7, with 7 bases identical to TRBD1. The CDR3 runs 16 residues. CDR1 and CDR2 from the germline V gene are SGHDN and FVKESK. The J segment lost 0 bases and the V segment lost 4 bases, leaving 9 bases of the junction unmatched. This CDR3 reads CASSPVTGASSYEQYF. DNA for the CDR3: TGTGCCAGCAGCCCAGTAACAGGGGCTAGCTCCTACGAGCAGTACTTC.

The chain uses TRBV20-1 and TRBJ1-5, with no clear D. Germline CDR1 reads DFQATT; CDR2 reads SNEGSKA (reference sequence). This CDR3 spans 15 amino acids. V was pared by 1 base and J by 4 bases, with 14 bases between. CDR3 amino acids: CSARVFGRPNQPQHF. As DNA, the CDR3 is TGCAGTGCTAGAGTATTCGGGCGGCCAAATCAGCCCCAGCATTTT.

The CDR3 bases are TGCGCCAGCAGCCTACTACGCGGGGGAAGCACAGATACGCAGTATTTT. It encodes CASSLLRGGSTDTQYF. The chain joins TRBV5-1 to TRBJ2-3, with 7 nucleotides matching TRBD2. V lost 4 bases and J lost 0; bases outside the gene matches: 8. The germline V gene encodes CDR1 SGHRS and CDR2 YFSETQ. CDR3 length equals 16 residues.

This clonotype appeared a few times. This chain joins TRBV12-3 or TRBV12-4 and TRBJ1-2; maybe TRBD1 (6 bases). V was cut by 5 bases and J by 5 bases, with 24 bases left in between. The CDR3 extends over 17 amino acids. CDR3 DNA: TGTGCCAGCAGTCCTGACAGGACCGCTTTCCTTATTTATGGCTACACCTTC. Translated: CASSPDRTAFLIYGYTF.

This clonotype showed up just a few times. The chain recombines TRBV18 with TRBJ2-1; 10 nucleotides match TRBD1. V lost 3 bases, J lost 5 bases, and 4 bases stayed unmatched. Germline V CDR1 and CDR2: KGHSH, LQKENI. The CDR3 length is 15 residues. The CDR3 loop reads CASSPPGQGNNEQFF. CDR3 nucleotides: TGTGCCAGCTCACCTCCGGGACAGGGGAACAATGAGCAGTTCTTC.

This clonotype occurred a few times. This chain connects TRBV6-5 to TRBJ1-1; D gene unclear. The V and J ends lost 2 bases and 6 bases respectively, with 4 bases between them. The CDR3 extends over 11 amino acids. From germline, CDR1 is MNHEY and CDR2 SVGAGI. Here the CDR3 DNA reads TGTGCCAGCAGTTACCGTCCTGAAGCTTTCTTT. It encodes CASSYRPEAFF.

This clonotype was counted only a few times. The rearrangement uses TRBV18 and TRBJ1-1, with no clear D. CDR3 length: 14 residues. CDR1 is KGHSH and CDR2 is LQKENI in the germline V gene. The V end lost 2 bases, the J end lost 5 bases, and 12 bases lay between the germline ends. The DNA for the CDR3 is TGTGCCAGCTCACCATTAGGGTCGGAGACTGAAGCTTTCTTT. Translation: CASSPLGSETEAFF.

This clonotype was picked up many times. The chain carries TRBV30 and TRBJ2-7, with a possible D match to TRBD2 (5 bases). The germline CDR1 and CDR2 sequences are GTSNPN and SVGIG (reference sequence). This CDR3 contains 12 residues. V shed 3 bases and J shed 6 bases, with 12 bases lying between them. The CDR3 coding sequence is TGTGCCTGGAGATGGAAAGAGGGCGAGCAGTACTTC. Amino acid sequence: CAWRWKEGEQYF.